This T cell receptor (beta chain) was captured in a study of CD8 T cells in ankylosing spondylitis. Making the TCR beta libraries involved quantitative 5'-RACE with molecular barcodes. One entry per CDR3 protein, called by TCRdb with MiXCR from the 5' RACE reads. The sample carries about 130,000 distinct CDR3 sequences, over 7% recorded once. In germline, CDR1 is SGHVS, CDR2 FNYEAQ. V gave up 5 bases and J gave up 3 bases, with 20 bases separating them. The CDR3 runs 16 residues. Regarding this clonotype: What it binds is not known.

Study conclusions and caveats: Ankylosing spondylitis blood appeared to carry a characteristic TCR beta motif of several highly homologous variants. The authors found the disease-linked clones to be CD8+ and relatively rare in peripheral blood. The authors reported significant enrichment of disease-linked clones in matched ankylosing spondylitis synovial fluid.

This chain uses TRBV7-6 with TRBJ2-7; possibly TRBD2 for D (5 bases). The receptor was derived from a male donor with ankylosing spondylitis or in good health (not recorded which). The sample taken for sequencing was blood, either unsorted or a sorted T cell fraction (not recorded which). The CDR3 reads CASSPWFSANYYEQYF. The CDR3 bases are TGTGCCAGCAGCCCCTGGTTTAGCGCGAACTACTACGAGCAGTACTTC.